This is a list of T cell receptor beta chains from one sample in a study of T cell repertoires in cytomegalovirus infection. Via MiXCR, TCRdb re-called the reads, giving one row per CDR3 protein. The sample contains approximately 500,000 distinct CDR3 sequences, 16% of which appear only once. The sequencing sample was made of CD8+ T cells from PBMCs. All receptors come from a human donor in good health (CMV status not recorded). Some clones in this sample may be carry-over from other donors' samples. Both conserved end residues are part of each CDR3. The order of the fields is CDR3 DNA, CDR3 protein, D gene, V gene, clone size, J gene. The D gene is left open where the match is weak. Expanded clones are given a class, and other clones once, few, many or no size at all.

TGTGCCAGCAGCTCGTTACTAGCGGGGGTTGGGACAGATACGCAGTATTTT	CASSSLLAGVGTDTQYF	TRBD2	TRBV7-8	many	TRBJ2-3
TGTGCCAGCAGTTTATCCAAGGGCCACTGGGCCCAGCATTTT	CASSLSKGHWAQHF	.	TRBV27	few	TRBJ1-5
TGTGCCAGCAGTGGACAGGGTGACTGGGAGACCCAGTACTTC	CASSGQGDWETQYF	TRBD1	TRBV25-1	many	TRBJ2-5
TGTGCCTGGAGTGAGGGGGACAGGTATTATGAAGGTTCACCCCTCCACTTT	CAWSEGDRYYEGSPLHF	TRBD1	TRBV30	.	TRBJ1-6
TGCGCCAGCAGCCAAGGGGACAGGGGTGGAGATACGCAGTATTTT	CASSQGDRGGDTQYF	TRBD1	TRBV4-1	many	TRBJ2-3
TGTGCCACCGTTAGTAGGGCGTCCTACGAGCAGTACTTC	CATVSRASYEQYF	.	TRBV28	.	TRBJ2-7
TGTGCCAGTAGTATCCGGGGGCGAGACACTGAAGCTTTCTTT	CASSIRGRDTEAFF	.	TRBV19	few	TRBJ1-1
TGTGCCAGCAGTACTGGGCACCCGAACACTGAAGCTTTCTTT	CASSTGHPNTEAFF	.	TRBV6-2/TRBV6-3	.	TRBJ1-1
TGTGCCAGCAGCTTAGAGGGACAGGCAGCCTACAATGAGCAGTTCTTC	CASSLEGQAAYNEQFF	TRBD1	TRBV13	.	TRBJ2-1
TGTGCCACCTTGCTACTAGTAAGATCAGATACGCAGTATTTT	CATLLLVRSDTQYF	.	TRBV24-1	.	TRBJ2-3
TGTGCCAGCAGTTTAAACAGGGCAAGCTCCTACGAGCAGTACTTC	CASSLNRASSYEQYF	.	TRBV27	few	TRBJ2-7
TGTGCCAGCAGCGCCATAGGACAGCAAGAGACCCAGTACTTC	CASSAIGQQETQYF	.	TRBV11-2	many	TRBJ2-5
TGTGCCAGCAGCCAAGCTGGGACAGGGGTGAAAACTGAAGCTTTCTTT	CASSQAGTGVKTEAFF	TRBD1	TRBV3-1	few	TRBJ1-1
TGTGCCAGCAGTGCAGGGGGAAACACCATATATTTT	CASSAGGNTIYF	.	TRBV12-3/TRBV12-4	few	TRBJ1-3
TGTGCCAGCATAAGGACTGCAGTTAATGAAAAACTGTTTTTT	CASIRTAVNEKLFF	.	TRBV6-5	many	TRBJ1-4
TGTGCCAGCAGCGTTTCAGTTTGGGGGAGGACTGAAGCTTTCTTT	CASSVSVWGRTEAFF	.	TRBV9	few	TRBJ1-1
TGTGCCAGCAGTTTAGGACTAGCGGGAGGATATGAGCAGTTCTTC	CASSLGLAGGYEQFF	TRBD2	TRBV28	many	TRBJ2-1
TGCAGTGCTAGCGAGACAGGGGGCAATCAGCCCCAGCATTTT	CSASETGGNQPQHF	TRBD1	TRBV20-1	.	TRBJ1-5
TGTGCCAGCAGTTATGGGCTTGCAACTAATGAAAAACTGTTTTTT	CASSYGLATNEKLFF	.	TRBV27	.	TRBJ1-4
TGTGCCCTCGGGCCAGGGAAAGGCTTTAGGAGTAACACCATATATTTT	CALGPGKGFRSNTIYF	.	TRBV19	few	TRBJ1-3
TGTGCCAGCAGCCCCGCGGGGCAGGTTCTCTCCTACACCTTC	CASSPAGQVLSYTF	.	TRBV27	many	TRBJ1-2
TGTGCCAGCAGTTCCTCCCGAGCGGGGGACACAGATACGCAGTATTTT	CASSSSRAGDTDTQYF	TRBD2	TRBV12-3/TRBV12-4	many	TRBJ2-3
TGTGCCAGCAGCTCCGGGGGGTTCTCTGGAAACACCATATATTTT	CASSSGGFSGNTIYF	.	TRBV7-6	few	TRBJ1-3
TGTGCCAGCAGCCGGGTGGTAGCGGGGGAATTCTACGAGCAGTACTTC	CASSRVVAGEFYEQYF	TRBD2	TRBV7-2	many	TRBJ2-7
TGTGCCAGCAGTTCCGGGGAGCAGTACTTC	CASSSGEQYF	.	TRBV6-6	many	TRBJ2-7
TGTGCCAGCAGTTGGCAGCGGGAAAGGGGCGAGACCCAGTACTTC	CASSWQRERGETQYF	TRBD2	TRBV28	.	TRBJ2-5
TGCAGCGTCCCTGACAGGTTCGGCTACACCTTC	CSVPDRFGYTF	.	TRBV29-1	few	TRBJ1-2
TGTGCCAGCAGTGAAGGCCGGGGGGCCCCCTTAGAGCAGTACTTC	CASSEGRGAPLEQYF	.	TRBV2	.	TRBJ2-7